The rows below give T cell receptor beta chains drawn from one sample of a study of blood T cell repertoires in COVID-19. Only in-frame clones appear in the TCRdb table, and some are missing; sequencing was by immunoSEQ multiplex PCR. This table has 150,000 to 170,000 clones, approximately 80% appearing once. The specimen sequenced was peripheral blood. Receptors originate from a woman in her fifties or sixties with COVID-19, enrolled during active disease. The CDR3 runs from the conserved cysteine through the conserved F or W. The D gene is left open where the match is weak. Size is omitted from some rows. Given values are once, few, many or a class for expanded clones.

clone size: .
V gene: TRBV14
D gene: .
J gene: TRBJ1-1
CDR3 DNA: TGTGCCAGCAGCTTCGGGGGGAACACTGAAGCTTTCTTT
CDR3 protein: CASSFGGNTEAFF

clone size: .
V gene: TRBV7-6
D gene: .
J gene: TRBJ2-3
CDR3 DNA: TGTGCCAGCAGCTTTACGGGGGTTACAGATACGCAGTATTTT
CDR3 protein: CASSFTGVTDTQYF

clone size: .
V gene: TRBV5-1
D gene: .
J gene: TRBJ1-5
CDR3 DNA: TGCGCCAGCAGCTTGGCAGGGCCCGATCAGCCCCAGCATTTT
CDR3 protein: CASSLAGPDQPQHF

clone size: .
V gene: TRBV5-1
D gene: .
J gene: TRBJ1-1
CDR3 DNA: TGCGCCAGCAGGCGCAGGGAAACCAACACTGAAGCTTTCTTT
CDR3 protein: CASRRRETNTEAFF

clone size: .
V gene: TRBV20-1
D gene: TRBD1
J gene: TRBJ2-2
CDR3 DNA: TGCAGTGCTGGTGACAGGGACACCGGGGAGCTGTTTTTT
CDR3 protein: CSAGDRDTGELFF

clone size: .
V gene: TRBV18
D gene: .
J gene: TRBJ1-6
CDR3 DNA: TGTGCCAGCTCGGTCAACAGGGATTCACCCCTCCACTTT
CDR3 protein: CASSVNRDSPLHF

clone size: few
V gene: TRBV5-4
D gene: TRBD1
J gene: TRBJ1-2
CDR3 DNA: TGTGCCAGCACAGACAGGGGGGATTATGGCTACACCTTC
CDR3 protein: CASTDRGDYGYTF

clone size: .
V gene: TRBV5-1
D gene: TRBD1
J gene: TRBJ1-3
CDR3 DNA: TGCGCCAGCAGCCCGGACGAGGGGGCGCGGGGAAACACCATATATTTT
CDR3 protein: CASSPDEGARGNTIYF

clone size: .
V gene: TRBV3-1/TRBV3-2
D gene: .
J gene: TRBJ2-1
CDR3 DNA: TGTGCCAGCAGCCAAAAGAGGCAACTCTACAATGAGCAGTTCTTC
CDR3 protein: CASSQKRQLYNEQFF

clone size: .
V gene: TRBV9
D gene: TRBD1
J gene: TRBJ1-2
CDR3 DNA: TGTGCCAGCAGCGCCACGGGACAGACCTATGGCTACACCTTC
CDR3 protein: CASSATGQTYGYTF

clone size: .
V gene: TRBV5-8
D gene: TRBD1
J gene: TRBJ1-4
CDR3 DNA: TGTGCCAGCAGCTCTGGGACAGGGGCGGAAAAACTGTTTTTT
CDR3 protein: CASSSGTGAEKLFF

clone size: .
V gene: TRBV19
D gene: .
J gene: TRBJ2-1
CDR3 DNA: TGTGCCAGTAGCCCGGCTGGGGGGACGCAGCGTTTGGAGTTCTTC
CDR3 protein: CASSPAGGTQRLEFF

clone size: .
V gene: TRBV9
D gene: TRBD1
J gene: TRBJ1-1
CDR3 DNA: TGTGCCAGCAGCGCTCTCCGAGGACAGGGGAATACTGAAGCTTTCTTT
CDR3 protein: CASSALRGQGNTEAFF

clone size: .
V gene: TRBV11-2
D gene: .
J gene: TRBJ1-2
CDR3 DNA: TGTGCCAGCAGCTTAGTTGGGGCAGCGCCTAACTATGGCTACACCTTC
CDR3 protein: CASSLVGAAPNYGYTF

clone size: .
V gene: TRBV9
D gene: .
J gene: TRBJ1-2
CDR3 DNA: TGTGCCAGCAGCGTAGCTCGGACAGCCGCTAACGACTATGGCTACACCTTC
CDR3 protein: CASSVARTAANDYGYTF

clone size: .
V gene: TRBV18
D gene: .
J gene: TRBJ1-1
CDR3 DNA: TGTGCCAGCTCACCAGGGCCCCCAACTGAAGCTTTCTTT
CDR3 protein: CASSPGPPTEAFF

clone size: .
V gene: TRBV11-2
D gene: .
J gene: TRBJ1-4
CDR3 DNA: TGTGCCAGCAGCTTAGACAGGGGACCGAATGAAAAACTGTTTTTT
CDR3 protein: CASSLDRGPNEKLFF

clone size: .
V gene: TRBV5-1
D gene: TRBD2
J gene: TRBJ2-1
CDR3 DNA: TGCGCCAGCAGCTTTCAGGGACTAGCGGGGCCTTACAATGAGCAGTTCTTC
CDR3 protein: CASSFQGLAGPYNEQFF

clone size: .
V gene: TRBV6-5
D gene: .
J gene: TRBJ1-1
CDR3 DNA: TGTGCCAGCAGTTACAACGGGGGCACTGAAGCTTTCTTT
CDR3 protein: CASSYNGGTEAFF

clone size: once
V gene: TRBV7-2
D gene: .
J gene: TRBJ2-2
CDR3 DNA: TGTGCCAGCAGCTTAGCCATCGTGGGGAGGAGCACCGGGGAGCTGTTTTTT
CDR3 protein: CASSLAIVGRSTGELFF

clone size: .
V gene: TRBV14
D gene: .
J gene: TRBJ2-5
CDR3 DNA: TGTGCCAGCAGCCAATTCACTGGGACCCAGTACTTC
CDR3 protein: CASSQFTGTQYF

clone size: .
V gene: TRBV7-3
D gene: TRBD1
J gene: TRBJ2-5
CDR3 DNA: TGTGCCAGCAGCTCAGGGGGAGACGAGACCCAGTACTTC
CDR3 protein: CASSSGGDETQYF

clone size: .
V gene: TRBV9
D gene: TRBD1
J gene: TRBJ1-1
CDR3 DNA: TGTGCCAGCAGCGTAGTAGGGACAGCCCCTATAAAGGTTTTT
CDR3 protein: CASSVVGTAPIKVF

clone size: .
V gene: TRBV29-1
D gene: .
J gene: TRBJ1-1
CDR3 DNA: TGCAGCGTTGAAGGCCAGGGTGGTGAAGCTTTCTTT
CDR3 protein: CSVEGQGGEAFF

clone size: .
V gene: TRBV29-1
D gene: .
J gene: TRBJ1-5
CDR3 DNA: TGCAGCGTGGGAGGGCAACAGAATCAGCCCCAGCATTTT
CDR3 protein: CSVGGQQNQPQHF

clone size: .
V gene: TRBV6-4
D gene: .
J gene: TRBJ2-1
CDR3 DNA: TGTGCCAGCAGTGAATTCCCAGGACTCGGGTCATACAATGAGCAGTTCTTC
CDR3 protein: CASSEFPGLGSYNEQFF

clone size: .
V gene: TRBV16
D gene: .
J gene: TRBJ1-4
CDR3 DNA: TGTGCCAGCAGCCAATCAAGAGGCGCTAATGAAAAACTGTTTTTT
CDR3 protein: CASSQSRGANEKLFF

clone size: .
V gene: TRBV4-2
D gene: .
J gene: TRBJ2-5
CDR3 DNA: TGTGCCAGCAGCCAAGCCCAGACAGGGAGGGAGACCCAGTACTTC
CDR3 protein: CASSQAQTGRETQYF

clone size: .
V gene: TRBV4-2
D gene: TRBD1
J gene: TRBJ1-4
CDR3 DNA: TGTGCCAGCAAGGGACAGGGGCGCCAAGATGAAAAACTGTTTTTT
CDR3 protein: CASKGQGRQDEKLFF

clone size: .
V gene: TRBV11-2
D gene: .
J gene: TRBJ2-3
CDR3 DNA: TGTGCCAGCAGCTCGCAGGGCCCTAGCACAGATACGCAGTATTTT
CDR3 protein: CASSSQGPSTDTQYF

clone size: .
V gene: TRBV5-6
D gene: .
J gene: TRBJ1-4
CDR3 DNA: TGTGCCAGCAGCTCCAGAGGGGGTGCAACTAATGAAAAACTGTTTTTT
CDR3 protein: CASSSRGGATNEKLFF

clone size: few
V gene: TRBV30
D gene: .
J gene: TRBJ1-2
CDR3 DNA: TGTGCCTGGAGTGTCCCGGGACAATCCAACTATGGCTACACCTTC
CDR3 protein: CAWSVPGQSNYGYTF

clone size: .
V gene: TRBV6-5
D gene: .
J gene: TRBJ1-1
CDR3 DNA: TGTGCCAGCAGTCGGGAGGGGTGGGCTGAAGCTTTCTTT
CDR3 protein: CASSREGWAEAFF

clone size: .
V gene: TRBV3-1/TRBV3-2
D gene: TRBD1
J gene: TRBJ2-6
CDR3 DNA: TGTGCCAGCAGCCCTCGGGACAGGATTAGCTCTGGGGCCAACGTCCTGACTTTC
CDR3 protein: CASSPRDRISSGANVLTF

clone size: .
V gene: TRBV7-9
D gene: .
J gene: TRBJ1-1
CDR3 DNA: TGTGCCAGCAGCCCCCCCTGGCAGGGGCCTTCACCAGCAGCTTTCTTT
CDR3 protein: CASSPPWQGPSPAAFF

clone size: .
V gene: TRBV3-1/TRBV3-2
D gene: TRBD1
J gene: TRBJ1-4
CDR3 DNA: TGTGCCAGCAGCACGACAGGGAGTAGGGAAAAACTGTTTTTT
CDR3 protein: CASSTTGSREKLFF

clone size: .
V gene: TRBV11-2
D gene: .
J gene: TRBJ1-2
CDR3 DNA: TGTGCCAGCAGCCCCGTACGGGGGGGCTATGGCTACACCTTC
CDR3 protein: CASSPVRGGYGYTF

clone size: .
V gene: TRBV11-2
D gene: .
J gene: TRBJ2-1
CDR3 DNA: TGTGCCAGCAGCTTTTTCCTAGCAAATGAGCAGTTCTTC
CDR3 protein: CASSFFLANEQFF

clone size: .
V gene: TRBV7-9
D gene: .
J gene: TRBJ1-1
CDR3 DNA: TGTGCCAGCAACGAACAGGGACAGAACACTGAAGCTTTCTTT
CDR3 protein: CASNEQGQNTEAFF

clone size: .
V gene: TRBV9
D gene: .
J gene: TRBJ1-3
CDR3 DNA: TGTGCCAGCAGCGTAGCTACAAGGCAGGAGGGGAACACCATATATTTT
CDR3 protein: CASSVATRQEGNTIYF

clone size: few
V gene: TRBV5-1
D gene: TRBD2
J gene: TRBJ2-1
CDR3 DNA: TGCGCCAGCAGCGGGGGGAGGGCCAGGGATGAGCAGTTCTTC
CDR3 protein: CASSGGRARDEQFF

clone size: .
V gene: TRBV4-1
D gene: .
J gene: TRBJ2-1
CDR3 DNA: TGCGCCAGCAGCCAAGATGGTGCGAGTGAGCAGTTCTTC
CDR3 protein: CASSQDGASEQFF

clone size: .
V gene: TRBV28
D gene: .
J gene: TRBJ2-6
CDR3 DNA: TGTGCCAGCAGTTTGGGAGGTACTGGGGCCAACGTCCTGACTTTC
CDR3 protein: CASSLGGTGANVLTF

clone size: once
V gene: TRBV10-1
D gene: TRBD1
J gene: TRBJ2-2
CDR3 DNA: TGCGCCAGCAGTCCAGGGGGTACCGGGGAGCTGTTTTTT
CDR3 protein: CASSPGGTGELFF

clone size: .
V gene: TRBV5-1
D gene: TRBD1
J gene: TRBJ2-4
CDR3 DNA: TGCGCCAGCAGTGGAGGAGACGGGACAGGGGAATACATTCAGTACTTC
CDR3 protein: CASSGGDGTGEYIQYF

clone size: .
V gene: TRBV5-1
D gene: TRBD1
J gene: TRBJ1-3
CDR3 DNA: TGCGCCAGCAGCCTGACTCCACAGGGGGCAGCTGGAAACACCATATATTTT
CDR3 protein: CASSLTPQGAAGNTIYF

clone size: once
V gene: TRBV6-4
D gene: .
J gene: TRBJ1-2
CDR3 DNA: TGTGCCAGCAGTGACTCGTGGCAGGGCAGAGGTGGCTACACCTTC
CDR3 protein: CASSDSWQGRGGYTF

clone size: .
V gene: TRBV20-1
D gene: .
J gene: TRBJ1-5
CDR3 DNA: TGCAGTGCTAGTGGTCTGGCTGATAGCAATCAGCCCCAGCATTTT
CDR3 protein: CSASGLADSNQPQHF

clone size: .
V gene: TRBV18
D gene: .
J gene: TRBJ1-3
CDR3 DNA: TGTGCCAGCTCACCAAATGGCCAGGGCTCTGGAAACACCATATATTTT
CDR3 protein: CASSPNGQGSGNTIYF

clone size: .
V gene: TRBV10-2
D gene: .
J gene: TRBJ2-5
CDR3 DNA: TGCGCCTCATGGGCCGCGACAGGTGGGGAAGAGACCCAGTACTTC
CDR3 protein: CASWAATGGEETQYF

clone size: .
V gene: TRBV5-1
D gene: .
J gene: TRBJ1-2
CDR3 DNA: TGCGCCAGCAGCTTGGTTGTTTCGAGTGGCTACACCTTC
CDR3 protein: CASSLVVSSGYTF

clone size: .
V gene: TRBV5-5
D gene: TRBD1
J gene: TRBJ1-6
CDR3 DNA: TGTGCCAGCAGCTACACTCCGGGACAGGGTAATTCACCCCTCCACTTT
CDR3 protein: CASSYTPGQGNSPLHF